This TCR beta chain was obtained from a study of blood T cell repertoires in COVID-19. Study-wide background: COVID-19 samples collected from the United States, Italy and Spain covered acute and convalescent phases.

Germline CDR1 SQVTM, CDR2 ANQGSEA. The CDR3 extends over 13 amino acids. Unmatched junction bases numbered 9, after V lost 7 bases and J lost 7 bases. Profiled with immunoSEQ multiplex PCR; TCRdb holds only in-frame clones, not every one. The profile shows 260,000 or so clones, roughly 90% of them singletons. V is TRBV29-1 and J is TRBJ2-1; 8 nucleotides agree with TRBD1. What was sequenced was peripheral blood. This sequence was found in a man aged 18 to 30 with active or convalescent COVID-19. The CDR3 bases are TGCAGCGGCAGGGGACAGGTAATAAATGAGCAGTTCTTC. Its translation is CSGRGQVINEQFF.